These 27 T cell receptor beta chains share one sample of origin, sequenced in a study of OX40 agonist ivuxolimab in advanced cancers. Library construction relied on the immunoSEQ multiplex PCR assay. The clones in this table, taken by TCRdb from immuneACCESS, are in-frame only. Not every clone is retained; where verified, under half of the shortfall comes from an unresolved V gene, and the cause of the rest is unknown. A total of roughly 70,000 clones appear in this sample, about 85% of them only once. The ten largest make up approximately 3.7% of the sample. This sample comprised CD4+ or CD8+ T cells sorted from blood, obtained in a trial of the OX40 agonist ivuxolimab. These receptors all come from an adult with an advanced solid tumor such as melanoma, head and neck, liver or kidney cancer.

This clone was detected a few times. The CDR3 is CASSLVKGGTGELFF. The DNA for the CDR3 is TGCGCCAGCAGCTTGGTTAAGGGAGGAACCGGGGAGCTGTTTTTT. The V and J genes are TRBV5-1 and TRBJ2-2; TRBD2 is a possible D gene (6 bases). The germline V gene encodes CDR1 SGHRS and CDR2 YFSETQ. CDR3 length: 15 residues. The ends were cut back, 0 bases at V and 5 bases at J, with 11 bases in the middle.

The chain recombines TRBV5-1 with TRBJ2-2, with D tentatively TRBD2 (5 bases). The CDR3 length is 15 residues. The germline V gene encodes CDR1 SGHRS and CDR2 YFSETQ. V shed 4 bases and J shed 6 bases, with 16 bases lying between them. The CDR3 protein is CASSPDGVVAGELFF. The CDR3 DNA sequence: TGCGCCAGCAGCCCGGACGGGGTCGTTGCCGGGGAGCTGTTTTTT.

This chain connects TRBV5-1 to TRBJ2-4; 9 nucleotides agree with TRBD1. CDR1 and CDR2 (germline): SGHRS, YFSETQ. V shed 0 bases, J shed 0 bases, and the junction held 13 bases outside the gene matches. The CDR3 length is 20 residues. DNA of the CDR3: TGCGCCAGCAGCTTGGGTAGGACAGGGGATTCTAGCATAGCCAAAAACATTCAGTACTTC. Amino acid sequence: CASSLGRTGDSSIAKNIQYF.

The J gene is TRBJ2-3, the V gene TRBV5-1, with TRBD2 matching over 7 bases. The V segment lost 3 bases and the J segment 3 bases; nucleotides outside the gene matches: 1. Germline assignment: CDR1 SGHRS and CDR2 YFSETQ. The length of the CDR3 is 13 residues. This CDR3 reads CASSWEGTDTQYF. DNA of the CDR3: TGCGCCAGCAGCTGGGAGGGGACAGATACGCAGTATTTT. Drawing the rest from reference TRBV5-1 and TRBJ2-3, the complete variable domain is KAGVTQTPRYLIKTRGQQVTLSCSPISGHRSVSWYQQTPGQGLQFLFEYFSETQRNKGNFPGRFSGRQFSNSRSEMNVSTLELGDSALYLCASSWEGTDTQYFGPGTRLTVL.

The chain carries TRBV7-8 and TRBJ1-3, with TRBD1 identical over 8 bases. Germline V gene lookup returns CDR1 SGHVS and CDR2 FQNEAQ. The V and J ends lost 5 bases and 4 bases, in that order; junction bases with no gene match: 4. The CDR3 is 14 residues long. The CDR3 spells CASSRQGTGNTIYF. The CDR3 region has the DNA TGTGCCAGCAGCCGACAGGGGACAGGAAACACCATATATTTT. Together with reference TRBV7-8 and TRBJ1-3, the CDR3 gives the full variable domain: GAGVSQSPRYKVAKRGQDVALRCDPISGHVSLFWYQQALGQGPEFLTYFQNEAQLDKSGLPSDRFFAERPEGSVSTLKIQRTQQEDSAVYLCASSRQGTGNTIYFGEGSWLTVV.

The chain employs TRBV9 and TRBJ2-1; TRBD1 aligns across 11 bases. The CDR3 runs 15 residues. In germline, CDR1 is SGDLS, CDR2 YYNGEE. V shed 2 bases and J 9 bases; nucleotides not matched to a gene: 7. DNA of the CDR3: TGTGCCAGCAGCGTCCAGGACAGGGGGCTTAGTGAGCAGTTCTTC. It is translated as CASSVQDRGLSEQFF.

The table lists this clone with a few counts. CDR3 region: CASTGLAVNTGELFF. In nucleotides, the CDR3 is TGCGCCAGTACCGGACTAGCGGTAAACACCGGGGAGCTGTTTTTT. This chain connects TRBV4-1 to TRBJ2-2, with TRBD2 matching 10 bases. The CDR3 covers 15 residues. Germline V gene sequence: CDR1 MGHRA, CDR2 YSYEKL. The V segment lost 9 bases and the J segment 2 bases; nucleotides outside the gene matches: 6.

This chain links TRBV28 with TRBJ2-7; TRBD2 aligns across 7 bases. The V and J ends lost 2 bases and 5 bases, in that order; junction bases with no gene match: 3. Germline V gives CDR1 MDHEN, CDR2 SYDVKM. The CDR3 is 13 amino acids. DNA of the CDR3: TGTGCCAGCAGTTTAGGGGGGGGTAACGAGCAGTACTTC. It specifies CASSLGGGNEQYF. Together with reference TRBV28 and TRBJ2-7, the CDR3 gives the full variable domain: DVKVTQSSRYLVKRTGEKVFLECVQDMDHENMFWYRQDPGLGLRLIYFSYDVKMKEKGDIPEGYSVSREKKERFSLILESASTNQTSMYLCASSLGGGNEQYFGPGTRLTVT.

This rearrangement joins TRBV5-4 to TRBJ2-3, with a possible D match to TRBD2 (7 bases). The V gene lost 10 bases and the J gene lost 4 bases, with 10 bases spanning the gap. CDR1 SGHNT and CDR2 YYREEE come from the germline V gene (reference sequence). The CDR3 runs to 11 residues. The DNA of the CDR3 is TGTGCCCCGGGGGGCCCAGATACGCAGTATTTT. The encoded protein is CAPGGPDTQYF.

CDR3 sequence (DNA): TGTGCCAGCCGCCCTGCAGGACTCTCCTACGAGCAGTACTTC. It is translated as CASRPAGLSYEQYF. The V gene is TRBV6-6, the J gene TRBJ2-7; D is possibly TRBD2 (5 bases). V lost 8 bases and J 0 bases, leaving 14 bases between the germline ends. The germline V gene encodes CDR1 MNHNY and CDR2 SVGAGI (reference sequence). The CDR3 contains 14 residues.

In its sample, this clone was seen once. This chain connects TRBV12-5 to TRBJ2-4; 8 bases map to TRBD1. This CDR3 region has 13 residues. Germline-derived CDR1 and CDR2 are LGHNT and FRNRAP. The V and J ends lost 3 bases and 10 bases, in that order; junction bases with no gene match: 5. DNA of the CDR3: TGTGCTAGTGGTTTAGGGACAGGTGGTATTCAGTACTTC. Protein product: CASGLGTGGIQYF.

The rearrangement uses TRBV30 and TRBJ2-4; D call uncertain. Germline V CDR1 and CDR2: GTSNPN, SVGIG (reference sequence). The CDR3 spans 15 residues. CDR3 nucleotide sequence: TGTCTCCGCCGGGCACCACATCTAGCCAAAAACATTCAGTACTTC. Its translation: CLRRAPHLAKNIQYF.

The chain uses TRBV19 and TRBJ2-7, with 10 bases matching TRBD1. CDR1 is LNHDA, CDR2 SQIVND, per germline (reference sequence). Trimming at V came to 3 bases and at J to 2 bases, leaving 1 base not matched to a gene. This CDR3 is built from 14 residues. CDR3 sequence (DNA): TGTGCCAGTAGTATGGGGACAGGGGCCTACGAGCAGTACTTC. Translation gives CASSMGTGAYEQYF.

This clone was counted only a few times. The chain links TRBV11-3 to TRBJ1-1, with D possibly matching TRBD1 (5 bases). Germline V gene lookup returns CDR1 SGHNT and CDR2 YENEEA. Trimming took 4 bases from V and 6 from J, leaving 12 bases between them. The CDR3 covers 13 residues. The CDR3 protein is CASSWGTTSEAFF. The CDR3 nucleotides read TGTGCCAGCAGCTGGGGGACCACCTCTGAAGCTTTCTTT.

V gene TRBV19 combines with J gene TRBJ2-1, with TRBD2 matching over 7 bases. CDR3 length equals 13 residues. After removal of 5 bases from V and 10 bases from J, the junction contained 8 bases not matched to a gene. Germline lookup yields CDR1 LNHDA and CDR2 SQIVND (reference sequence). CDR3 protein: CASSGTAGVEQFF. Here the CDR3 DNA reads TGTGCCAGTAGTGGAACGGCGGGGGTGGAGCAGTTCTTC.

The chain couples TRBV5-6 to TRBJ1-3, with 8 positions matching TRBD1. The CDR3 covers 18 residues. Unmatched junction bases numbered 8, after V lost 0 bases and J lost 0 bases. Germline assignment: CDR1 SGHDT and CDR2 YYEEEE. DNA for the CDR3: TGTGCCAGCAGCTTGGTGGGGACAGGTTTATACTCTGGAAACACCATATATTTT. Its translation: CASSLVGTGLYSGNTIYF.

This clone has just one count. The CDR3, as DNA: TGTGCCAGCAGCTTATGGGGGCCTGGGAACGAGCAGTACTTC. It specifies CASSLWGPGNEQYF. V and J are TRBV5-4 and TRBJ2-7, with D possibly being TRBD1 (6 bases). Germline V lookup: CDR1 SGHNT, CDR2 YYREEE (reference sequence). V lost 2 bases, J lost 5 bases, and 14 bases lay in between. The CDR3 has 14 residues. Full variable domain (missing parts from reference TRBV5-4 and TRBJ2-7): ETGVTQSPTHLIKTRGQQVTLRCSSQSGHNTVSWYQQALGQGPQFIFQYYREEENGRGNFPPRFSGLQFPNYSSELNVNALELDDSALYLCASSLWGPGNEQYFGPGTRLTVT.

The CDR3 sequence: CASSSRQGEYNEQFF. As DNA, the CDR3 is TGTGCCAGCAGCAGCCGACAGGGGGAGTACAATGAGCAGTTCTTC. V and J are TRBV21-1 and TRBJ2-1; TRBD1 reflects the table's D call only, with no check against the DNA. TRBV21-1 is a pseudogene. CDR3 size: 15 residues.

This chain uses TRBV11-2 with TRBJ2-5; D unresolved. From germline, CDR1 is SGHAT and CDR2 FQNNGV. CDR3 length: 17 amino acids. Trimming stripped 1 base from V and 0 bases from J, with 15 bases between. The CDR3 DNA follows: TGTGCCAGCAGCTTAGGTAGCTCCAGCCGGTACCAAGAGACCCAGTACTTC. Encoded protein: CASSLGSSSRYQETQYF.

The rearrangement links TRBV19 to TRBJ2-5; D is uncertain. The germline V and J ends were trimmed by 5 bases and 3 bases, with 10 bases remaining between them. CDR3 length equals 13 residues. Germline V gives CDR1 LNHDA, CDR2 SQIVND (reference sequence). The CDR3 here is CASSLTEKETQYF. The CDR3 nucleotides are TGTGCCAGTAGTTTAACAGAGAAAGAGACCCAGTACTTC.

CDR3 in DNA: TGCGCCAGCAGCCGGGACTCTTTCTACGAGCAGTACTTC. The encoded protein is CASSRDSFYEQYF. The rearrangement links TRBV5-1 to TRBJ2-7, with D perhaps TRBD2 (6 bases). Germline V gene lookup returns CDR1 SGHRS and CDR2 YFSETQ. V shed 4 bases and J shed 3 bases, with 11 bases lying between them. This CDR3 has 13 amino acids.

The chain uses TRBV9 and TRBJ1-6; no firm D call. Trimming took 5 bases from V and 8 from J, leaving 17 bases between them. The CDR3 loop spans 15 amino acids. Germline V lookup: CDR1 SGDLS, CDR2 YYNGEE. DNA of the CDR3: TGTGCCAGCAGTGTTCTGGGGTTAAGCGATTCACCCCTCCACTTT. This gives the protein CASSVLGLSDSPLHF.

The chain recombines TRBV7-9 with TRBJ1-3; tentative D call: TRBD1 (5 bases). V lost 0 bases and J 3 bases, leaving 9 bases between the germline ends. Per germline, CDR1 SEHNR and CDR2 FQNEAQ (reference sequence). The CDR3 extends over 15 amino acids. CDR3: CASSLAGAGGNTIYF. The CDR3 DNA is TGTGCCAGCAGCTTAGCAGGGGCGGGTGGAAACACCATATATTTT. The whole variable domain, remainder taken from reference TRBV7-9 and TRBJ1-3, is DTGVSQNPRHKITKRGQNVTFRCDPISEHNRLYWYRQTLGQGPEFLTYFQNEAQLEKSRLLSDRFSAERPKGSFSTLEIQRTEQGDSAMYLCASSLAGAGGNTIYFGEGSWLTVV.

This chain links TRBV9 with TRBJ2-5; D may be TRBD1 or TRBD2 (6 bases each). CDR1 and CDR2 from the germline V gene are SGDLS and YYNGEE. Trimming removed 2 bases from V and 5 bases from J, with 13 bases in between. The CDR3 loop spans 14 amino acids. The CDR3 DNA is TGTGCCAGCAGCGTGGATGGGGGGCTGGAGACCCAGTACTTC. Encoded protein: CASSVDGGLETQYF.

The chain is built from TRBV5-1 and TRBJ2-1; no reliable D call. Germline V gives CDR1 SGHRS, CDR2 YFSETQ. This CDR3 comprises 15 residues. Trimming stripped 2 bases from V and 0 bases from J, with 9 bases between. This CDR3 is CASSFRVGSYNEQFF. For the CDR3, the DNA is TGCGCCAGCAGCTTTCGGGTCGGCTCCTACAATGAGCAGTTCTTC.

The J gene is TRBJ1-1, the V gene TRBV7-8, with 12 bases fitting TRBD1. CDR1 is SGHVS, CDR2 FQNEAQ, per germline. This CDR3 contains 15 residues. Losses at the gene ends were 4 bases for V and 7 bases for J; bases not matched to a gene: 7. In DNA, the CDR3 is TGTGCCAGCAGCTCCCAGGGACAGGGGGCTGATGAAGCTTTCTTT. This encodes CASSSQGQGADEAFF.

The rearrangement links TRBV11-2 to TRBJ2-5, with 12 bases fitting TRBD1. CDR1 and CDR2 (germline): SGHAT, FQNNGV. The junction had 6 bases not matched to a gene; V was cut back by 3 bases and J by 4 bases. The CDR3 spans 16 residues. CDR3 sequence reads: CASSFGGQGARETQYF. Written as DNA, the CDR3 is TGTGCCAGCAGCTTCGGGGGACAGGGGGCACGAGAGACCCAGTACTTC. Variable domain in full (rest from reference TRBV11-2 and TRBJ2-5): EAGVAQSPRYKIIEKRQSVAFWCNPISGHATLYWYQQILGQGPKLLIQFQNNGVVDDSQLPKDRFSAERLKGVDSTLKIQPAKLEDSAVYLCASSFGGQGARETQYFGPGTRLLVL.